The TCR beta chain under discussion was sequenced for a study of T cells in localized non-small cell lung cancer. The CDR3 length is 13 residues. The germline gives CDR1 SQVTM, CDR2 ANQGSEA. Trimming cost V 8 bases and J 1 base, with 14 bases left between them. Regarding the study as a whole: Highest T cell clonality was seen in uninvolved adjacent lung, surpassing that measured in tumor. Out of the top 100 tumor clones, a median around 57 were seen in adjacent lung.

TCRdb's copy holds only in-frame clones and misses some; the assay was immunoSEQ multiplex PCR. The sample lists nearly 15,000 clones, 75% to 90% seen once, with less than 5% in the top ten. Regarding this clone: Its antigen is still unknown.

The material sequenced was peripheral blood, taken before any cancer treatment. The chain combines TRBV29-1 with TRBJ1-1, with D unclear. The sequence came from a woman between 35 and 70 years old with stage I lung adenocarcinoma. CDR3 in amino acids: CSSCELANTEAFF. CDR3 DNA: TGCAGCTCGTGCGAGTTAGCGAACACTGAAGCTTTCTTT.